This is a list of T cell receptor beta chains from one sample in a study of blood T cells in healthy people across ages. TCRdb recomputed calls from the 5' RACE reads with MiXCR, one row per CDR3 protein. The sample yields about a million distinct CDR3 sequences, roughly 50% seen once. The sample comprised blood. The receptors shown here come from a woman aged 55 to 70 in good health. The CDR3 runs from the conserved cysteine through the conserved F or W. The D gene is left open where the match is weak. Rows give clone size only sometimes, using once, few, many, or a class for an expanded clone.

J gene: TRBJ2-5
D gene: NA
V gene: TRBV27
clone size: few
CDR3 DNA: TGTGCCAGCAGTCAAAAGTACCAAGAGACCCAGTACTTC
CDR3 protein: CASSQKYQETQYF

J gene: TRBJ2-3
D gene: NA
V gene: TRBV12-3/TRBV12-4
clone size: NA
CDR3 DNA: TGTGCCAGCAGTTTTAGAGTGAACGCAGATACGCAGTATTTT
CDR3 protein: CASSFRVNADTQYF

J gene: TRBJ2-4
D gene: TRBD2
V gene: TRBV15
clone size: NA
CDR3 DNA: TGTGCCACCAGCAGAGATCAAGGAAAACCAACGGGGGGAAAGGACAAAAACATTCAGTACTTC
CDR3 protein: CATSRDQGKPTGGKDKNIQYF

J gene: TRBJ2-6
D gene: NA
V gene: TRBV28
clone size: few
CDR3 DNA: TGTGCCAGTGCCTCTGGGGCCAACGTCCTGACTTTC
CDR3 protein: CASASGANVLTF

J gene: TRBJ2-7
D gene: NA
V gene: TRBV20-1
clone size: NA
CDR3 DNA: TGCAGTGCTAGAGTGGGCCAACGTCTCACCTACGAGCAGTACTTC
CDR3 protein: CSARVGQRLTYEQYF

J gene: TRBJ2-7
D gene: NA
V gene: TRBV3-1
clone size: NA
CDR3 DNA: TGTGCCAGCAGCCAAGTAGAATACGAGCAGTACTTC
CDR3 protein: CASSQVEYEQYF

J gene: TRBJ2-4
D gene: NA
V gene: TRBV28
clone size: NA
CDR3 DNA: TGTGCCAGCAGGGGGGGAGCCATTCAGTACTTC
CDR3 protein: CASRGGAIQYF

J gene: TRBJ2-1
D gene: NA
V gene: TRBV29-1
clone size: few
CDR3 DNA: TGCAGCGCCGAACACTTTAATGAGCAGTTCTTC
CDR3 protein: CSAEHFNEQFF

J gene: TRBJ2-3
D gene: TRBD1
V gene: TRBV5-1
clone size: NA
CDR3 DNA: TGCGCCAGCAGCCCGGACAGGGCAGTAGTAGATACGCAGTATTTT
CDR3 protein: CASSPDRAVVDTQYF

J gene: TRBJ2-1
D gene: NA
V gene: TRBV5-6
clone size: NA
CDR3 DNA: TGTGCCAGTTTTCAGGGTGCTGAGCAGTTCTTC
CDR3 protein: CASFQGAEQFF

J gene: TRBJ2-5
D gene: TRBD1
V gene: TRBV12-3/TRBV12-4
clone size: NA
CDR3 DNA: TGTGCCAGCAGTTTTGGGACAGGCGTCTACAATGAGCAGTACTTC
CDR3 protein: CASSFGTGVYNEQYF

J gene: TRBJ2-7
D gene: NA
V gene: TRBV20-1
clone size: NA
CDR3 DNA: TGCAGTGCTAGGAGGAAAAGGCGCTACGAGCAGTACTTC
CDR3 protein: CSARRKRRYEQYF

J gene: TRBJ2-5
D gene: NA
V gene: TRBV7-8
clone size: NA
CDR3 DNA: TGTGCCAGCAGCCTAGGTGGGGAGATGGGGACCCAGTACTTC
CDR3 protein: CASSLGGEMGTQYF

J gene: TRBJ1-5
D gene: TRBD1
V gene: TRBV7-2
clone size: once
CDR3 DNA: TGTGCCAGCAGCTTAGTTGGGACGACAGGGAATCAGCCCCAGCATTTT
CDR3 protein: CASSLVGTTGNQPQHF

J gene: TRBJ2-7
D gene: TRBD2
V gene: TRBV18
clone size: NA
CDR3 DNA: TGTGCCAGCTCACCATCTAGCGGGTACCCTAACGAGCAGTACTTC
CDR3 protein: CASSPSSGYPNEQYF

J gene: TRBJ2-5
D gene: NA
V gene: TRBV28
clone size: NA
CDR3 DNA: TGTGCCAGCAGGACGGCCTGGGGCATTTTGGCGGAGACCCAGTACTTC
CDR3 protein: CASRTAWGILAETQYF

J gene: TRBJ2-7
D gene: NA
V gene: TRBV5-1
clone size: NA
CDR3 DNA: TGCGCCAGCAGCTTGCCTATGGGCAGGGAAGAGCGAAACCCCTACGAGCAGTACTTC
CDR3 protein: CASSLPMGREERNPYEQYF

J gene: TRBJ2-1
D gene: NA
V gene: TRBV4-3
clone size: NA
CDR3 DNA: TGCGCCAGCAGAACAGACAATGAGCAGTTCTTC
CDR3 protein: CASRTDNEQFF

J gene: TRBJ2-1
D gene: NA
V gene: TRBV20-1
clone size: NA
CDR3 DNA: TGCAGTGCTAGTACGCGCCGTTCGGGGGATCCCTACAATGAGCAGTTCTTC
CDR3 protein: CSASTRRSGDPYNEQFF

J gene: TRBJ2-3
D gene: NA
V gene: TRBV28
clone size: NA
CDR3 DNA: TGTGCCAGCAGTCAGGGTTCGCCAGATACGCAGTATTTT
CDR3 protein: CASSQGSPDTQYF

J gene: TRBJ2-7
D gene: NA
V gene: TRBV5-1
clone size: NA
CDR3 DNA: TGCGCCAGCGGGGACCCGAGCTCCTACGAGCAGTACTTC
CDR3 protein: CASGDPSSYEQYF

J gene: TRBJ1-2
D gene: NA
V gene: TRBV10-1
clone size: few
CDR3 DNA: TGCGCCAGCAGTGTCGGCAGGGGAGGCTATGGCTACACCTTC
CDR3 protein: CASSVGRGGYGYTF

J gene: TRBJ2-7
D gene: NA
V gene: TRBV28
clone size: NA
CDR3 DNA: TGTGCCAGCAGCCGGACCGGGACCCGGGCGTGCGAGCAGTACTTC
CDR3 protein: CASSRTGTRACEQYF

J gene: TRBJ2-7
D gene: NA
V gene: TRBV2
clone size: NA
CDR3 DNA: TGTGCCAGCCGTAGGAGTGGGTACTACGAGCAGTACTTC
CDR3 protein: CASRRSGYYEQYF

J gene: TRBJ2-1
D gene: NA
V gene: TRBV20-1
clone size: NA
CDR3 DNA: TGCAGTGCTAGCGGGCATAGCAATGAGCAGTTCTTC
CDR3 protein: CSASGHSNEQFF

J gene: TRBJ2-3
D gene: NA
V gene: TRBV12-3/TRBV12-4
clone size: NA
CDR3 DNA: TGTGCCAGCAACGAATACGGTTCTGGGGGCGCGGCGCAGTATTTT
CDR3 protein: CASNEYGSGGAAQYF

J gene: TRBJ2-5
D gene: NA
V gene: TRBV24-1
clone size: NA
CDR3 DNA: TGTGCCACCAGTGACACCCGACTGAGACAAGAGACCCAGTACTTC
CDR3 protein: CATSDTRLRQETQYF

J gene: TRBJ2-7
D gene: NA
V gene: TRBV4-2
clone size: NA
CDR3 DNA: TGTGCCAGCAGCCAAGATCTATTAGCGGTATATGACGAGCAGTACTTC
CDR3 protein: CASSQDLLAVYDEQYF

J gene: TRBJ2-1
D gene: TRBD2
V gene: TRBV11-2
clone size: NA
CDR3 DNA: TGTGCCAGCAGCCAAATAGCGGGATACTCCTACAATGAGCAGTTCTTC
CDR3 protein: CASSQIAGYSYNEQFF

J gene: TRBJ2-7
D gene: TRBD2
V gene: TRBV10-3
clone size: NA
CDR3 DNA: TGTGCCATCAGTTCGACTAGCGGGAGAGTGTACTTC
CDR3 protein: CAISSTSGRVYF

J gene: TRBJ2-7
D gene: NA
V gene: TRBV15
clone size: NA
CDR3 DNA: TGTGCCACCAGCAGAGATCGAACGGGAGTTTCCTACGAGCAGTACTTC
CDR3 protein: CATSRDRTGVSYEQYF

J gene: TRBJ2-4
D gene: NA
V gene: TRBV20-1
clone size: NA
CDR3 DNA: TGCAGTGCTGCGCCGGGACAAGGGCAGGACAAGCAGTACTTC
CDR3 protein: CSAAPGQGQDKQYF

J gene: TRBJ2-1
D gene: TRBD2
V gene: TRBV15
clone size: NA
CDR3 DNA: TGTGCCACCAGCAGGCTGACTAGCGGGAGGGCCCTGAGTGTCAATGAGCAGTTCTTC
CDR3 protein: CATSRLTSGRALSVNEQFF

J gene: TRBJ1-4
D gene: NA
V gene: TRBV28
clone size: NA
CDR3 DNA: TGTGCCAGCAGTTTAAGGACCGGCCTTGGGACTAATGAAAAACTGTTTTTT
CDR3 protein: CASSLRTGLGTNEKLFF

J gene: TRBJ2-3
D gene: TRBD2
V gene: TRBV12-3/TRBV12-4
clone size: NA
CDR3 DNA: TGTGCCAGCAGCCCCGGACTAGCGGCGAACCCACACTTAGATACGCAGTATTTT
CDR3 protein: CASSPGLAANPHLDTQYF

J gene: TRBJ1-2
D gene: NA
V gene: TRBV7-2
clone size: few
CDR3 DNA: TGTGCCAGCAGCCCCAACTCGGGGCGCTATGGCTACACCTTC
CDR3 protein: CASSPNSGRYGYTF

J gene: TRBJ2-7
D gene: NA
V gene: TRBV29-1
clone size: NA
CDR3 DNA: TGCAGCGTTGAAGGCCGGACCCTTTGGGCGCCCGAGCAGTACTTC
CDR3 protein: CSVEGRTLWAPEQYF

J gene: TRBJ2-7
D gene: NA
V gene: TRBV24-1
clone size: NA
CDR3 DNA: TGTGCCACCAGTGATCCCCCGGGGTATACCCAGTACTTC
CDR3 protein: CATSDPPGYTQYF

J gene: TRBJ2-7
D gene: NA
V gene: TRBV28
clone size: NA
CDR3 DNA: TGTGCCAGCAGAACAGGGGAGGGCGAGCAGTACTTC
CDR3 protein: CASRTGEGEQYF

J gene: TRBJ2-4
D gene: TRBD2
V gene: TRBV28
clone size: NA
CDR3 DNA: TGTGCCAGCAGTTTGGGGACTAGCGGCAAGCTAGCCAAAAACATTCAGTACTTC
CDR3 protein: CASSLGTSGKLAKNIQYF

J gene: TRBJ2-1
D gene: TRBD2
V gene: TRBV29-1
clone size: NA
CDR3 DNA: TGCAGCGTCTCTAGCGGGAGTGGCGTAGGTGATGAGCAGTTCTTC
CDR3 protein: CSVSSGSGVGDEQFF

J gene: TRBJ2-7
D gene: NA
V gene: TRBV20-1
clone size: NA
CDR3 DNA: TGCAGTGCAACTGAAAGGTCGGGGGCAATTACCGAGCAGTACTTC
CDR3 protein: CSATERSGAITEQYF

J gene: TRBJ1-2
D gene: NA
V gene: TRBV7-2
clone size: NA
CDR3 DNA: TGTGCCAGCAGCCGAACGGGGCTCATCTATGGCTACACCTTC
CDR3 protein: CASSRTGLIYGYTF

J gene: TRBJ2-6
D gene: NA
V gene: TRBV20-1
clone size: once
CDR3 DNA: TGCAGGGGCTCTGGGGCCAACGTCCTGACTTTC
CDR3 protein: CRGSGANVLTF

J gene: TRBJ1-2
D gene: NA
V gene: TRBV6-2/TRBV6-3
clone size: few
CDR3 DNA: TGTGCCACCAACCCGGGGGCAAGTGGCTACACCTTC
CDR3 protein: CATNPGASGYTF

J gene: TRBJ1-2
D gene: NA
V gene: TRBV20-1
clone size: NA
CDR3 DNA: TGCAGTGCACCCCCAAGTGCGGGGGGCGTTGGCTATGGCTACACCTTC
CDR3 protein: CSAPPSAGGVGYGYTF

J gene: TRBJ2-7
D gene: NA
V gene: TRBV2
clone size: few
CDR3 DNA: TGTGCCAGCAGTGGCCCGGTAACCTACGAGCAGTACTTC
CDR3 protein: CASSGPVTYEQYF

J gene: TRBJ2-7
D gene: TRBD2
V gene: TRBV14
clone size: NA
CDR3 DNA: TGTGCCAGCAGCACTCGGACTAGCCGCTACGAGCAGTACTTC
CDR3 protein: CASSTRTSRYEQYF

J gene: TRBJ2-3
D gene: NA
V gene: TRBV7-9
clone size: NA
CDR3 DNA: TGTGCCAGCAGCTTACCCCCCGGCGGCAGCACAGATACGCAGTATTTT
CDR3 protein: CASSLPPGGSTDTQYF

J gene: TRBJ2-6
D gene: TRBD2
V gene: TRBV25-1
clone size: few
CDR3 DNA: TGTGCCAGCAGTGAAGTGGGCGGGAGGGCTACTGGGGCCAACGTCCTGACTTTC
CDR3 protein: CASSEVGGRATGANVLTF

J gene: TRBJ2-7
D gene: NA
V gene: TRBV2
clone size: few
CDR3 DNA: TGTGCCAGCAAGCACCCAGAACTTCGAAGTAACGAGCAGTACTTC
CDR3 protein: CASKHPELRSNEQYF

J gene: TRBJ2-7
D gene: TRBD2
V gene: TRBV4-2
clone size: NA
CDR3 DNA: TGTGCCAGCAGCCAAGAGCTAGCGGAAGGGTACGAGCAGTACTTC
CDR3 protein: CASSQELAEGYEQYF

J gene: TRBJ2-5
D gene: TRBD1
V gene: TRBV2
clone size: NA
CDR3 DNA: TGTGCCAGCATGAGACAGGGTTTTTCTCACCAAGAGACCCAGTACTTC
CDR3 protein: CASMRQGFSHQETQYF